This T cell receptor beta chain was sequenced during a study of OX40 agonist ivuxolimab in advanced cancers. The CDR3 contains 15 residues. Trimming pared 0 bases from V and 8 bases from J, leaving 12 bases between. Germline assignment: CDR1 SGDLS and CDR2 YYNGEE. TCRdb's table, derived via immunoSEQ multiplex PCR, lists solely in-frame clones and lacks some. The table records about 84,000 clones, more than 70% of them present only once. The chain has TRBV9 and TRBJ1-6; maybe TRBD1 (6 bases). Sequenced material: CD4+ or CD8+ T cells sorted from blood, taken in a trial of the OX40 agonist ivuxolimab. This TCR came from an adult with an advanced solid tumor such as melanoma, head and neck, liver or kidney cancer. CDR3 in amino acids: CASSVGEGGYSPLHF. In nucleotides, the CDR3 is TGTGCCAGCAGCGTAGGGGAGGGGGGGTATTCACCCCTCCACTTT.